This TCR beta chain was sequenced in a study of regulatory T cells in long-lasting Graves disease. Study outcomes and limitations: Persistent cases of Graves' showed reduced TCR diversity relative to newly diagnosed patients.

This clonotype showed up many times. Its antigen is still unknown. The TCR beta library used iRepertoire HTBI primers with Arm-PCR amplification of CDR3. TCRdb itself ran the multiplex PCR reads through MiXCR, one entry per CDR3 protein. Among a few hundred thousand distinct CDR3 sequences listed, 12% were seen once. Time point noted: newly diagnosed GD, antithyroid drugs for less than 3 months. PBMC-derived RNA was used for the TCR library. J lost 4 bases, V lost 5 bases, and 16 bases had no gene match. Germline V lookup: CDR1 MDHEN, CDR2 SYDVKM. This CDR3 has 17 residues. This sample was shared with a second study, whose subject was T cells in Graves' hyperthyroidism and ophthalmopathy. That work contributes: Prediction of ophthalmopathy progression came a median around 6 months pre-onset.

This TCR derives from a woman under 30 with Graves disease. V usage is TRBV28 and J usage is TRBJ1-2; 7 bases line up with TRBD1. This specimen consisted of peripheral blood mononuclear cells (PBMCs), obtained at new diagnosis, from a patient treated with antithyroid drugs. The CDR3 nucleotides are TGTGCCAGCAGTGCGCGACTAAGGGGGCGCGGGTCCTATGGCTACACCTTC. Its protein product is CASSARLRGRGSYGYTF.